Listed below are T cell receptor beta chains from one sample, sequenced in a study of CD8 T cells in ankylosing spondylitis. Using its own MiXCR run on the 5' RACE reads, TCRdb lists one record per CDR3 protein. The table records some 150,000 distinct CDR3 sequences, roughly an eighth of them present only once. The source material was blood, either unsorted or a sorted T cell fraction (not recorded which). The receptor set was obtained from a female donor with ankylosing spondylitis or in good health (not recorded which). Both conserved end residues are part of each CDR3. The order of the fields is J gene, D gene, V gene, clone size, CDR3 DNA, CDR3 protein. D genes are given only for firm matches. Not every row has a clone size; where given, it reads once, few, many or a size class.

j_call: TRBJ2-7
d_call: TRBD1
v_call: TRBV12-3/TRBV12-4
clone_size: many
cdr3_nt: TGTGCCAGCAGTTTTGCCACAGGGGGCTACGAGCAGTACTTC
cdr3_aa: CASSFATGGYEQYF

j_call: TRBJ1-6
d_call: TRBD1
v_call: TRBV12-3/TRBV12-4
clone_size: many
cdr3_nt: TGTGCCAGCAGTTTACAGGGGGATTCACCCCTCCACTTT
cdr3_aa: CASSLQGDSPLHF

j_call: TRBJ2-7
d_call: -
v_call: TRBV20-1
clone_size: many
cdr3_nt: TGCAGTGCTAGAGATCTGCTCCACACCTCGGAGCAGTACTTC
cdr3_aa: CSARDLLHTSEQYF

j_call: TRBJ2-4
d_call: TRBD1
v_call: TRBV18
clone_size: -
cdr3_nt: TGTGCCAGCTCACCCACGGGACAGGGGAAAAACATTCAGTACTTC
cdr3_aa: CASSPTGQGKNIQYF

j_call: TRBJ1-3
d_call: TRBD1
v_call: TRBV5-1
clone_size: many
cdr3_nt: TGCGCCAGCAGCTTGTGGGCGGACAGGACTACTGGAAACACCATATATTTT
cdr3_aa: CASSLWADRTTGNTIYF

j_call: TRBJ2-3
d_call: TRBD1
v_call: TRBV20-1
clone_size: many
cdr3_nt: TGCAGTGCACAAGGACAGGTGACTTTAGATACGCAGTATTTT
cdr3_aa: CSAQGQVTLDTQYF

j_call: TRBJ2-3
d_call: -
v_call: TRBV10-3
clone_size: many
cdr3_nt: TGTGCCTCAGGACTAGGGGGTCACACAGATACGCAGTATTTT
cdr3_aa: CASGLGGHTDTQYF

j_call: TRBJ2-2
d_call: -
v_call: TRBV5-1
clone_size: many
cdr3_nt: TGCGCCAGAACAGGGTCGGCTAGGGGGGAGCTGTTTTTT
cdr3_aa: CARTGSARGELFF

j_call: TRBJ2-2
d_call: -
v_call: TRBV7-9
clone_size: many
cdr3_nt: TGTGCCAGCAGCTTCCACAGGTCCGGGGAGCTGTTTTTT
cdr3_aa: CASSFHRSGELFF

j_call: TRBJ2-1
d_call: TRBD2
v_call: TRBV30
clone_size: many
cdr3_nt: TGTGCCTGGAGCGGACTAGCAATGGCCTACAATGAGCAGTTCTTC
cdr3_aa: CAWSGLAMAYNEQFF

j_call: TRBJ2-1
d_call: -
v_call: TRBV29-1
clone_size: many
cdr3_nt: TGCAGCGTTGAAAGGTCCCCGTACAATGAGCAGTTCTTC
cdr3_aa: CSVERSPYNEQFF

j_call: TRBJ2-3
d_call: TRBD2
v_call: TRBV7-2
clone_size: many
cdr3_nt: TGTGCCAGCAGCTCACGACATTATAGCGGGGGGGCCACAGATACGCAGTATTTT
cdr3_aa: CASSSRHYSGGATDTQYF

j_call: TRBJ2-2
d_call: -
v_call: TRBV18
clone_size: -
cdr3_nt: TGTGCCAGCTCACCACGGGAGCAGACCGGGGAGCTGTTTTTT
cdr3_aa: CASSPREQTGELFF

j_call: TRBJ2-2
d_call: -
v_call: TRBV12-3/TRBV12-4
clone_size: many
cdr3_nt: TGTGCCAGCAGAGACCAGCGAGGCCCGTGGGAGCTGTTTTTT
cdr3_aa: CASRDQRGPWELFF

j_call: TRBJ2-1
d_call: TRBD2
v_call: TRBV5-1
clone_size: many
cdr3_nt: TGCGCCAGCAGCTTGGGGGCAACTAGCGGGAGCAATGAGCAGTTCTTC
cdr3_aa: CASSLGATSGSNEQFF

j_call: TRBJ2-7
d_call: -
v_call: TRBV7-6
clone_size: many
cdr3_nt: TGTGCCAGCAGCCCATACACTTCCTACGAGCAGTACTTC
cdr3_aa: CASSPYTSYEQYF

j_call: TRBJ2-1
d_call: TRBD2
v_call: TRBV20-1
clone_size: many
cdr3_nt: TGCAGTGCGAGCGGGGGAGGTGGGAATGAGCAGTTCTTC
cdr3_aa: CSASGGGGNEQFF

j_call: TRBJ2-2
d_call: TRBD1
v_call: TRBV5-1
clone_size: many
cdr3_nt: TGCGCCAGCAGCTTGGAAGGGACAGGGTACGGCACCGGGGAGCTGTTTTTT
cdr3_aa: CASSLEGTGYGTGELFF

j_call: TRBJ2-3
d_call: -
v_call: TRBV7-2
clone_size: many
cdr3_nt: TGTGCCAGCAGCCAAACCATAGGAAATACGCAGTATTTT
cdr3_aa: CASSQTIGNTQYF

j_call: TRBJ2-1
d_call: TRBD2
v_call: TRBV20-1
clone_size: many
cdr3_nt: TGCAGTGCTAACCCCCTTACTAGCGGGCGATACAATGAGCAGTTCTTC
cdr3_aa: CSANPLTSGRYNEQFF

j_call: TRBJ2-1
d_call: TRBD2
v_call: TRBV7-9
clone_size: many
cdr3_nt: TGTGCCAGCAGCGCGTCTAGCGGGGGGATGAGTGAGCAGTTCTTC
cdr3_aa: CASSASSGGMSEQFF

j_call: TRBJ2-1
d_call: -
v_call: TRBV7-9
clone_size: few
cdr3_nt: TGTGCCAGCACCCGAGGGACTGTGCAGTTCTTC
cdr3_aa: CASTRGTVQFF

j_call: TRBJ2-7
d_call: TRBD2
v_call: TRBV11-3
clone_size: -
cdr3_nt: TGTGCCAGCACCTTAGATGGGACTAGCGGGAGTTACGAGCAGTACTTC
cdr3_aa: CASTLDGTSGSYEQYF

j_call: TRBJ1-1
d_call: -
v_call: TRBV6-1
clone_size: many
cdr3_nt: TGTGCCAGCAGTGTCCGCGCCGACACTGAAGCTTTCTTT
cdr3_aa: CASSVRADTEAFF

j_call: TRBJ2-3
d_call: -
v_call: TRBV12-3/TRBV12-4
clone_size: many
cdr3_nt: TGTGCCAGCAGTTTGCGTACTGGGGCAGATACGCAGTATTTT
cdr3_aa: CASSLRTGADTQYF

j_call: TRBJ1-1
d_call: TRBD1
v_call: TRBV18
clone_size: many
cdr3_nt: TGTGCCAGCTCCCAAGGGACAGTGAACACTGAAGCTTTCTTT
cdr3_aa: CASSQGTVNTEAFF